This is a list of T cell receptor beta chains from one sample in a study of blood T cells in healthy people across ages. TCRdb called the 5' RACE reads again in MiXCR, with one record for every CDR3 protein. The sample includes roughly 800,000 distinct CDR3 sequences, 58% of them seen just once. The sequencing input was blood. Receptor source: a young man in good health. Each CDR3 is given with its conserved first and last residue. Each record gives: D gene, J gene, clone size, V gene, CDR3 DNA, CDR3 protein. A D gene is named only where the DNA matches it firmly. Expanded clones get a size class; other rows say once, few or many, or leave the size out.

d_call: TRBD1
j_call: TRBJ1-2
clone_size: .
v_call: TRBV20-1
cdr3_nt: TGCAGTGCTAGAGCCACGACAGGGGGCAGCTATGGCTACACCTTC
cdr3_aa: CSARATTGGSYGYTF

d_call: .
j_call: TRBJ1-2
clone_size: .
v_call: TRBV12-3/TRBV12-4
cdr3_nt: TGTGCCAGCAGTTTGGAGGTCGGCTACACCTTC
cdr3_aa: CASSLEVGYTF

d_call: TRBD1
j_call: TRBJ1-1
clone_size: once
v_call: TRBV18
cdr3_nt: TGTGCCAGCTCACCGAATTTGGGACAGGGAGGCGGAACTGAAGCTTTCTTT
cdr3_aa: CASSPNLGQGGGTEAFF

d_call: .
j_call: TRBJ2-5
clone_size: few
v_call: TRBV20-1
cdr3_nt: TGCAGTGCTGTAGCCGGATCCCGGGATGAGACCCAGTACTTC
cdr3_aa: CSAVAGSRDETQYF

d_call: TRBD2
j_call: TRBJ2-7
clone_size: .
v_call: TRBV7-2
cdr3_nt: TGTGCCAGCGCGGGGGCCTACGAGCAGTACTTC
cdr3_aa: CASAGAYEQYF

d_call: .
j_call: TRBJ2-5
clone_size: many
v_call: TRBV7-9
cdr3_nt: TGTGCCAGCCGTCACGAGTATCAAGAGACCCAGTACTTC
cdr3_aa: CASRHEYQETQYF

d_call: TRBD2
j_call: TRBJ2-7
clone_size: .
v_call: TRBV4-2
cdr3_nt: TGTGCCAGCAGTCAGAGGGGACTAGGGACTACCGAGCAGTACTTC
cdr3_aa: CASSQRGLGTTEQYF

d_call: .
j_call: TRBJ2-7
clone_size: few
v_call: TRBV5-1
cdr3_nt: TGCGCCAGCAGGGAGGGACAGTCCTACGAGCAGTACTTC
cdr3_aa: CASREGQSYEQYF

d_call: TRBD2
j_call: TRBJ2-7
clone_size: once
v_call: TRBV13
cdr3_nt: TGTGCCAGCAGCCCATTTAGGAAGCGGGGCCAACCCGAGCAGTACTTC
cdr3_aa: CASSPFRKRGQPEQYF

d_call: TRBD1
j_call: TRBJ1-4
clone_size: .
v_call: TRBV29-1
cdr3_nt: TGCAGCGCAAGACAGGGAGGTGAAAAACTGTTTTTT
cdr3_aa: CSARQGGEKLFF

d_call: .
j_call: TRBJ1-5
clone_size: few
v_call: TRBV4-3
cdr3_nt: TGCGCCAGCAGCCAAGAGTTCCGGGGTAATCAGCCCCAGCATTTT
cdr3_aa: CASSQEFRGNQPQHF

d_call: .
j_call: TRBJ2-7
clone_size: many
v_call: TRBV6-2/TRBV6-3
cdr3_nt: TGTGCCAGCAGTTACCCCCACGACGAGCAGTACTTC
cdr3_aa: CASSYPHDEQYF

d_call: .
j_call: TRBJ2-5
clone_size: .
v_call: TRBV29-1
cdr3_nt: TGCAGCGTTGAGCTCGGGGGCCGAGAGACCCAGTACTTC
cdr3_aa: CSVELGGRETQYF

d_call: TRBD2
j_call: TRBJ2-1
clone_size: few
v_call: TRBV7-2
cdr3_nt: TGTGCCAGCAGCCTTGTAGCGGGGCGCAACAATGAGCAGTTCTTC
cdr3_aa: CASSLVAGRNNEQFF

d_call: TRBD2
j_call: TRBJ2-3
clone_size: .
v_call: TRBV4-3
cdr3_nt: TGCGCCAGCAGCCAACCGGAGAGGGAGGGCCTGGCAGATACGCAGTATTTT
cdr3_aa: CASSQPEREGLADTQYF

d_call: .
j_call: TRBJ2-7
clone_size: few
v_call: TRBV3-1
cdr3_nt: TGTGCCAGCAGCCAAACCTATTACGAGCAGTACTTC
cdr3_aa: CASSQTYYEQYF

d_call: .
j_call: TRBJ1-2
clone_size: .
v_call: TRBV7-8
cdr3_nt: TGTGCCAGCAGCTCCGGGGTAACCGCCAACTATGGCTACACCTTC
cdr3_aa: CASSSGVTANYGYTF

d_call: .
j_call: TRBJ2-3
clone_size: .
v_call: TRBV28
cdr3_nt: TGTGCCAGCAGATACCCCAGCGGCGGCACAGATACGCAGTATTTT
cdr3_aa: CASRYPSGGTDTQYF

d_call: TRBD1
j_call: TRBJ1-5
clone_size: once
v_call: TRBV15
cdr3_nt: TGTGCCACCAGCAGAGAGCATCAGGGGGAGGGAGATCAGCCCCAGCATTTT
cdr3_aa: CATSREHQGEGDQPQHF

d_call: .
j_call: TRBJ1-2
clone_size: few
v_call: TRBV9
cdr3_nt: TGTGCCAGCTCCGGGACGGAGGTCGGTGGCTACACCTTC
cdr3_aa: CASSGTEVGGYTF

d_call: .
j_call: TRBJ2-5
clone_size: .
v_call: TRBV3-1
cdr3_nt: TGTGCCAGCAGCCAAGATGGGCAGGGGAGGGAGACCCAGTACTTC
cdr3_aa: CASSQDGQGRETQYF

d_call: .
j_call: TRBJ2-1
clone_size: few
v_call: TRBV4-2
cdr3_nt: TGTGCCAGCAGCCAAGATCCACTCGAACGGGGGCTGGATGAGCAGTTCTTC
cdr3_aa: CASSQDPLERGLDEQFF

d_call: TRBD2
j_call: TRBJ2-3
clone_size: .
v_call: TRBV13
cdr3_nt: TGTGCCAGCAGCTCACTCACTAGCGTGGTAGCAGATACGCAGTATTTT
cdr3_aa: CASSSLTSVVADTQYF

d_call: TRBD1
j_call: TRBJ2-1
clone_size: .
v_call: TRBV20-1
cdr3_nt: TGCAGTGCCCCACGGAGAGAGGGGGCAGCCTACAATGAGCAGTTCTTC
cdr3_aa: CSAPRREGAAYNEQFF

d_call: .
j_call: TRBJ2-5
clone_size: .
v_call: TRBV7-2
cdr3_nt: TGTGCCAGCAGCAATGTGCAGGGGGGATCAGAGACCCAGTACTTC
cdr3_aa: CASSNVQGGSETQYF

d_call: .
j_call: TRBJ2-5
clone_size: few
v_call: TRBV6-6
cdr3_nt: TGTGCCAGCAGTTATGTTCTAGCGAGAAACCGACAAGAGACCCAGTACTTC
cdr3_aa: CASSYVLARNRQETQYF

d_call: TRBD2
j_call: TRBJ2-1
clone_size: many
v_call: TRBV20-1
cdr3_nt: TGCAGTGCTGTTAAGACTAGCGGGGGGGCGAATGAGCAGTTCTTC
cdr3_aa: CSAVKTSGGANEQFF

d_call: .
j_call: TRBJ2-5
clone_size: .
v_call: TRBV12-3/TRBV12-4
cdr3_nt: TGTGCCAGCAGTTTAATCAGGGGGGGGGAAGAGACCCAGTACTTC
cdr3_aa: CASSLIRGGEETQYF

d_call: TRBD2
j_call: TRBJ2-1
clone_size: .
v_call: TRBV4-3
cdr3_nt: TGCGCCAGCAGCCAAGAGAGGCCCGGGCTAGCGGGATATATGAATGAGCAGTTCTTC
cdr3_aa: CASSQERPGLAGYMNEQFF

d_call: TRBD1
j_call: TRBJ2-3
clone_size: .
v_call: TRBV4-3
cdr3_nt: TGCGCCAGCAGCCAAGGCACGCAGGGGGACGGAGATACGCAGTATTTT
cdr3_aa: CASSQGTQGDGDTQYF

d_call: TRBD2
j_call: TRBJ2-5
clone_size: .
v_call: TRBV20-1
cdr3_nt: TGCAGTGCTTTTGGCGTAGAGATAGCGGGAAGAGAGACCCAGTACTTC
cdr3_aa: CSAFGVEIAGRETQYF

d_call: TRBD2
j_call: TRBJ2-5
clone_size: .
v_call: TRBV28
cdr3_nt: TGTGCCAGCAGTTTGATACGGGAGGGCCGGACCCAGTACTTC
cdr3_aa: CASSLIREGRTQYF

d_call: .
j_call: TRBJ2-5
clone_size: few
v_call: TRBV6-5
cdr3_nt: TGTGCCAGCAGTTACCTGGAGGTCGAGTACTTC
cdr3_aa: CASSYLEVEYF

d_call: .
j_call: TRBJ2-1
clone_size: .
v_call: TRBV29-1
cdr3_nt: TGCAGCGTTGAGGTCGGGAGTAGCGATGAGCAGTTCTTC
cdr3_aa: CSVEVGSSDEQFF

d_call: .
j_call: TRBJ1-2
clone_size: .
v_call: TRBV6-6
cdr3_nt: TGTGCCAGCAGTTACTCGGGCGATGGGAGGCAGGGTGGCTACACCTTC
cdr3_aa: CASSYSGDGRQGGYTF

d_call: TRBD2
j_call: TRBJ2-5
clone_size: .
v_call: TRBV28
cdr3_nt: TGTGCCAGCAGCGAACCGGGAGGGACGGCCCAGAACTTC
cdr3_aa: CASSEPGGTAQNF

d_call: .
j_call: TRBJ2-3
clone_size: .
v_call: TRBV7-9
cdr3_nt: TGTGCCAGCGAGTGGACAGATACGCAGTATTTT
cdr3_aa: CASEWTDTQYF

d_call: TRBD2
j_call: TRBJ2-7
clone_size: few
v_call: TRBV6-2/TRBV6-3
cdr3_nt: TGTGCCAGCAGTCTAGCGGAGCTCTCCTACGAGCAGTACTTC
cdr3_aa: CASSLAELSYEQYF

d_call: TRBD2
j_call: TRBJ2-3
clone_size: .
v_call: TRBV5-1
cdr3_nt: TGCGCCAGCAGGGAAGCTTACGGACTAGCGGGAGTGGAGCAGTATTTT
cdr3_aa: CASREAYGLAGVEQYF

d_call: .
j_call: TRBJ1-2
clone_size: .
v_call: TRBV7-2
cdr3_nt: TGTGCCAGCAGCTTAGACGGTGCGACCAAACATGGCTACACCTTC
cdr3_aa: CASSLDGATKHGYTF

d_call: TRBD2
j_call: TRBJ2-1
clone_size: .
v_call: TRBV12-3/TRBV12-4
cdr3_nt: TGTGCCAGCAGTTTGTATAGCGGGGCTTACAATGAGCAGTTCTTC
cdr3_aa: CASSLYSGAYNEQFF

d_call: .
j_call: TRBJ1-2
clone_size: few
v_call: TRBV7-9
cdr3_nt: TGTGCCAGCAGCTTAGAGGAATTTGTTGGCTACACCTTC
cdr3_aa: CASSLEEFVGYTF

d_call: .
j_call: TRBJ2-7
clone_size: few
v_call: TRBV29-1
cdr3_nt: TGCAGCTTTAGTGGGTCAGGACTCTACGAGCAGTACTTC
cdr3_aa: CSFSGSGLYEQYF

d_call: TRBD1
j_call: TRBJ1-5
clone_size: once
v_call: TRBV6-2/TRBV6-3
cdr3_nt: TGTGCCAGCAGTTCCACAGGGGGCTTCGGGCCCCAGCATTTT
cdr3_aa: CASSSTGGFGPQHF

d_call: .
j_call: TRBJ2-1
clone_size: few
v_call: TRBV3-1
cdr3_nt: TGTGCCAGCAGCCAATCGGACCGGGACACTAATGAGCAGTTCTTC
cdr3_aa: CASSQSDRDTNEQFF

d_call: .
j_call: TRBJ1-2
clone_size: .
v_call: TRBV30
cdr3_nt: TGTGCCTGGGACAGGACCTCTGGCTACACCTTC
cdr3_aa: CAWDRTSGYTF

d_call: TRBD2
j_call: TRBJ2-1
clone_size: .
v_call: TRBV7-3
cdr3_nt: TGTGCCAGCAGCTTTGCCGCTAGCGGGAGAACGGGCGAGCAGTTCTTC
cdr3_aa: CASSFAASGRTGEQFF

d_call: TRBD1
j_call: TRBJ2-3
clone_size: many
v_call: TRBV11-2
cdr3_nt: TGTGCCAGCAGCCTAGCCAGGACAGGTAGCACAGATACGCAGTATTTT
cdr3_aa: CASSLARTGSTDTQYF

d_call: TRBD2
j_call: TRBJ2-5
clone_size: many
v_call: TRBV20-1
cdr3_nt: TGCAGTGCTAACCGACTAGCCCGAGAGACCCAGTACTTC
cdr3_aa: CSANRLARETQYF

d_call: TRBD1
j_call: TRBJ1-5
clone_size: .
v_call: TRBV5-6
cdr3_nt: TGTGCCAGCAGCAGAGGGGGACAGTCCAAGTGGCCCCAGCATTTT
cdr3_aa: CASSRGGQSKWPQHF

d_call: .
j_call: TRBJ2-1
clone_size: .
v_call: TRBV20-1
cdr3_nt: TGCAGTGCTAGAATACCGGGAATTAGGAATGAGCAGTTCTTC
cdr3_aa: CSARIPGIRNEQFF

d_call: .
j_call: TRBJ2-1
clone_size: few
v_call: TRBV7-2
cdr3_nt: TGTGCCAGCAGCCCAACGGCCAACAACAATGAGCAGTTCTTC
cdr3_aa: CASSPTANNNEQFF

d_call: .
j_call: TRBJ2-1
clone_size: few
v_call: TRBV19
cdr3_nt: TGTGCCAGTATGGTCGGATATCGTGGTGATGAGCAGTTCTTC
cdr3_aa: CASMVGYRGDEQFF

d_call: .
j_call: TRBJ2-5
clone_size: .
v_call: TRBV5-4
cdr3_nt: TGTGCCAGCAGGCGAAGGGGCTGGGAGACCCAGTACTTC
cdr3_aa: CASRRRGWETQYF

d_call: .
j_call: TRBJ2-7
clone_size: .
v_call: TRBV12-3/TRBV12-4
cdr3_nt: TGTGCCAGCAGTTTACAACGGTTTCGGGAGCAGTACTTC
cdr3_aa: CASSLQRFREQYF